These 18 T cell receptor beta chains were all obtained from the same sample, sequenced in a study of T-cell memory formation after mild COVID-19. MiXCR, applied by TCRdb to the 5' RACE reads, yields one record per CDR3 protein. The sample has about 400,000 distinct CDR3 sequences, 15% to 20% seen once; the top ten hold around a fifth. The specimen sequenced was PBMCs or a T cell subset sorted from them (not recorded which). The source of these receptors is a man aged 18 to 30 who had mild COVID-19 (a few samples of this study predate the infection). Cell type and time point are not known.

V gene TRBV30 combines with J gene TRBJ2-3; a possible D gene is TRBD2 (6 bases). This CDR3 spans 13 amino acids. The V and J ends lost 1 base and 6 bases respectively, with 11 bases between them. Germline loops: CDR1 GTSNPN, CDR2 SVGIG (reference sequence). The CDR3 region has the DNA TGTGCCTGGAGTGCCGGGGGTCGGGATACGCAGTATTTT. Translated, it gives CAWSAGGRDTQYF.

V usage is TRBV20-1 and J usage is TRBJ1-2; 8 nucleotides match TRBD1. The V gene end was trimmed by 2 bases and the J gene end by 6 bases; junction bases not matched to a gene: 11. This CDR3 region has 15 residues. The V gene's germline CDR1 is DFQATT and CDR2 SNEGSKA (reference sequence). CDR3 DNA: TGCAGTGCTAGAAACCCTGGACAGGGAAAAGATGGCTACACCTTC. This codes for CSARNPGQGKDGYTF.

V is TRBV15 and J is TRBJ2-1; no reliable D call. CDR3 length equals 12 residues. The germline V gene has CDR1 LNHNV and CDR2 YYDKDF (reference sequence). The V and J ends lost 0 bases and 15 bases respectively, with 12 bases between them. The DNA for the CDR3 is TGTGCCACCAGCAGAGATTACCAAGTAGGGTTCTTC. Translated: CATSRDYQVGFF.

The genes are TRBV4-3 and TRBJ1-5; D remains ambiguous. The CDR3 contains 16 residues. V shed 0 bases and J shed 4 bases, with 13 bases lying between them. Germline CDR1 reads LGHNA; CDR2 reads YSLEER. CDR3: CASSQDKGRGNQPQHF. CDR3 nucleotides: TGCGCCAGCAGCCAAGATAAAGGCCGGGGAAATCAGCCCCAGCATTTT.

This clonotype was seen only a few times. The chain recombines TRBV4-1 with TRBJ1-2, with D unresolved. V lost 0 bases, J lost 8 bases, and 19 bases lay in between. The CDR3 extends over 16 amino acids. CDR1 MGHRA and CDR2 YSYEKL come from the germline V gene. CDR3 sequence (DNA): TGCGCCAGCAGCCAAGACAGGCCACGCCGGTCGGAAGGCTACACCTTC. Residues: CASSQDRPRRSEGYTF.

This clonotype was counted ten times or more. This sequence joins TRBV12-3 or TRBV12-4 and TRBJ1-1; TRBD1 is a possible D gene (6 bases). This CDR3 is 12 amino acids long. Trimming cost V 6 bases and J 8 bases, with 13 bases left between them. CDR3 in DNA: TGTGCCAGCAGCCGGGACACACGGGAAGCTTTCTTT. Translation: CASSRDTREAFF.

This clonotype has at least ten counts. CDR3 coding DNA: TGCGCCAGCCGGACAGACGCTGAGCAGTTCTTC. This sequence encodes CASRTDAEQFF. This chain connects TRBV23-1 to TRBJ2-1; TRBD1 might be the D (6 bases). TRBV23-1 is noted as an ORF with a role that remains uncertain. This CDR3 region has 11 residues. V was clipped by 8 bases and J by 9 bases, with 11 bases between them.

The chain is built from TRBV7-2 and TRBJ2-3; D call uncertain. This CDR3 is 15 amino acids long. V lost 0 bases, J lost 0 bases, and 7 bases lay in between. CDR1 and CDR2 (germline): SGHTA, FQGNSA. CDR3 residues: CASSLAVASTDTQYF. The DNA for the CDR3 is TGTGCCAGCAGCTTAGCTGTGGCCAGCACAGATACGCAGTATTTT.

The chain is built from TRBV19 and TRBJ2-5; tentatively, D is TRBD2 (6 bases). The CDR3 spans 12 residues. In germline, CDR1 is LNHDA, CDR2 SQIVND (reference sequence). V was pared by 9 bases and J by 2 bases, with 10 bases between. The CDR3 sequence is CASGAGQETQYF. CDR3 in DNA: TGTGCCAGCGGGGCGGGGCAAGAGACCCAGTACTTC.

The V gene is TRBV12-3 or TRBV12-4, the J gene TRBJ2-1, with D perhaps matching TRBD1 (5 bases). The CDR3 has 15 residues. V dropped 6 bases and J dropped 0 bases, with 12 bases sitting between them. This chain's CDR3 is CASSHLGRSYNEQFF. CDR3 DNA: TGTGCCAGCAGCCATTTGGGGCGCTCCTACAATGAGCAGTTCTTC.

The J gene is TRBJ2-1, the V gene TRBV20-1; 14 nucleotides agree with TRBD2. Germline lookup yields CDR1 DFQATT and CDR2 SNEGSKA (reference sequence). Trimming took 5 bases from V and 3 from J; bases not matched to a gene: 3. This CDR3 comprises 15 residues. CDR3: CSAGGLAGVYNEQFF. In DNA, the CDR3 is TGCAGTGCTGGGGGACTAGCGGGGGTCTACAATGAGCAGTTCTTC.

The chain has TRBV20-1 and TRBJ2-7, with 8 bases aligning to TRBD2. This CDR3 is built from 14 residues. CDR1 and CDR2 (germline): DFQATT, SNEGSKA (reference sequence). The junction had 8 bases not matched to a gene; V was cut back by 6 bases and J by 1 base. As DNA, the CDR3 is TGCAGTGCCCTTCCGGGGGGGGGGTCCTACGAGCAGTACGTC. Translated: CSALPGGGSYEQYV.

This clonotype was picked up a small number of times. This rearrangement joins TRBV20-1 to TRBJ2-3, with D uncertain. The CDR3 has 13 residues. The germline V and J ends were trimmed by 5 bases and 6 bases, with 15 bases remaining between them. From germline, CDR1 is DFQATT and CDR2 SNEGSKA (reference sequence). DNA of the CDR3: TGCAGTGCTTTGCGGACCCCCCCGGATACGCAGTATTTT. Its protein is CSALRTPPDTQYF.

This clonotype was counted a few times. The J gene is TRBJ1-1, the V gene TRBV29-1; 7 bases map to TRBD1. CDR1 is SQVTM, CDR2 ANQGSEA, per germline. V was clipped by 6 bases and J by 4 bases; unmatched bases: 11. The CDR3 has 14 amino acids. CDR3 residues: CSVAGTAILTEAFF. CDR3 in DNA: TGCAGCGTAGCGGGGACAGCCATCCTCACTGAAGCTTTCTTT.

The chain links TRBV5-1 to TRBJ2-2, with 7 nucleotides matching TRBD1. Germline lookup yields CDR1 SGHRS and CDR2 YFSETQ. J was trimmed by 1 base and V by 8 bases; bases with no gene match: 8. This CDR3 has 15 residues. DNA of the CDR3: TGCGCCAGTCGGCGGACAGGCGAGAACACCGGGGAGCTGTTTTTT. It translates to CASRRTGENTGELFF.

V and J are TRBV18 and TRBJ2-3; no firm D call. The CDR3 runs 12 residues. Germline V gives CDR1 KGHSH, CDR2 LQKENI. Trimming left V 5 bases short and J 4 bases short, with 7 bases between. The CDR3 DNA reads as TGTGCCAGCTCATCTACATCAGATACGCAGTATTTT. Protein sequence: CASSSTSDTQYF.

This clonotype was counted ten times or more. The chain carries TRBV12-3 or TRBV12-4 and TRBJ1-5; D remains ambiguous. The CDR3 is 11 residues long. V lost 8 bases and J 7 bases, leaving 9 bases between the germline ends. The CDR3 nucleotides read TGTGCCAGCGGGAGCGGGCAGCCCCAGCATTTT. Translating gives CASGSGQPQHF.

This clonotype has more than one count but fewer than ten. In nucleotides, the CDR3 is TGTGCCAGCAGCTTACTTGACAGGGTGGAGACCCAGTACTTC. The encoded protein is CASSLLDRVETQYF. The chain couples TRBV11-2 to TRBJ2-5; 7 nucleotides agree with TRBD1. Germline V gene lookup returns CDR1 SGHAT and CDR2 FQNNGV. V lost 2 bases and J lost 5; bases outside the gene matches: 5. The CDR3 consists of 14 residues.